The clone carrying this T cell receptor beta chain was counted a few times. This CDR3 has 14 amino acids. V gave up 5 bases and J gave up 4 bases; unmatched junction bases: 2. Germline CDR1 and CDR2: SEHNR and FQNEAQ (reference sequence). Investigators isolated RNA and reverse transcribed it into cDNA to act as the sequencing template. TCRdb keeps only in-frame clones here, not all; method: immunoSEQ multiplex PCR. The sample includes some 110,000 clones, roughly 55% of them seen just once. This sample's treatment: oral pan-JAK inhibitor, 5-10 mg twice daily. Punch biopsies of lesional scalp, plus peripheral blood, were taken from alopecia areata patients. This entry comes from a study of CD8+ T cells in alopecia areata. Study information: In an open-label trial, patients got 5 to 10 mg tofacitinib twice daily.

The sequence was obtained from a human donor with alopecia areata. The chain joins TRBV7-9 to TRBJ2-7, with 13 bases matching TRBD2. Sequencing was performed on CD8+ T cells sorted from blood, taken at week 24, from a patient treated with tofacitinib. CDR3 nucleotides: TGTGCCAGCAGCGCGACTAGCGGGGGGTACGAGCAGTACTTC. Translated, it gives CASSATSGGYEQYF.